This T cell receptor (beta chain) appears in the sequencing data of a study of T cells in Graves' hyperthyroidism and ophthalmopathy. CDR1 is ENHRY, CDR2 SYGVKD, per germline. The CDR3 is made up of 18 amino acids. J was trimmed by 2 bases and V by 3 bases; bases with no gene match: 7. Amplified regions were TCR beta CDR3 sequences from RNA transcripts. Primed by the HTBI set, a first-round RT-PCR was run on the TCR CDR3. TCRdb re-derived calls from the multiplex PCR reads in MiXCR, one entry per CDR3 protein. The repertoire consists of fewer than 650,000 distinct CDR3 sequences, with roughly 15% occurring once and the leading ten covering about 15%. Those with hyperthyroidism were 18 to 65 years old, newly diagnosed, and ill for under 2 months.

The chain carries TRBV10-3 and TRBJ2-7, with 16 bases that match TRBD2. The specimen sequenced was blood. This receptor was obtained from a woman in her thirties or forties with Graves' hyperthyroidism. The CDR3 loop reads CAISESGTSGRAPYEQYF. In DNA, the CDR3 is TGTGCCATCAGTGAATCCGGGACTAGCGGGAGGGCCCCCTACGAGCAGTACTTC.